What follows are 7 T cell receptor beta chains derived from one specimen sequenced in a study of T cell responses to AZD1222 COVID-19 vaccine. Repertoires were generated with immunoSEQ multiplex PCR, while TCRdb's copy carries only in-frame clones and drops some. The table records 75,000 to 85,000 clones, 90% of them present only once. Sample: peripheral blood, taken on day 0 of AZD1222 vaccination. The source is an adult in good health.

The chain carries TRBV7-2 and TRBJ1-3; D remains ambiguous. Per germline, CDR1 SGHTA and CDR2 FQGNSA. V shed 1 base and J shed 0 bases, with 10 bases lying between them. The CDR3 sequence is 16 residues long. DNA of the CDR3: TGTGCCAGCAGCTTAGAGTTGAGTCGCTCTGGAAACACCATATATTTT. Amino acid sequence: CASSLELSRSGNTIYF.

The chain carries TRBV4-3 and TRBJ2-7, with 11 bases fitting TRBD2. V was clipped by 4 bases and J by 3 bases; unmatched bases: 2. Germline V gene sequence: CDR1 LGHNA, CDR2 YSLEER. The CDR3 consists of 14 residues. The CDR3 nucleotides read TGCGCCAGCAGCCTGGGACTAGCGGACTACGAGCAGTACTTC. It yields the protein CASSLGLADYEQYF.

This clone was observed a single time. The V gene is TRBV18, the J gene TRBJ1-6, with D possibly TRBD1 on 6 matching bases. Germline CDR1 and CDR2: KGHSH and LQKENI. V gave up 2 bases and J gave up 7 bases, with 15 bases separating them. The CDR3 contains 16 residues. The chain's CDR3 is CASSPVSGAENSPLHF. As DNA, the CDR3 is TGTGCCAGCTCACCAGTGTCGGGGGCGGAGAATTCACCCCTCCACTTT.

The chain has TRBV6-5 and TRBJ1-5; 7 positions match TRBD1. The junction had 7 bases not matched to a gene; V was cut back by 7 bases and J by 7 bases. This CDR3 spans 13 amino acids. CDR1 is MNHEY, CDR2 SVGAGI, per germline. In nucleotides, the CDR3 is TGTGCCAGCACACAGGGGCCTCACCAGCCCCAGCATTTT. It codes for CASTQGPHQPQHF.

The chain carries TRBV6-4 and TRBJ2-3; 8 positions agree with TRBD1. Losses at the gene ends were 6 bases for V and 5 bases for J; bases not matched to a gene: 4. The CDR3 spans 13 residues. Germline loops: CDR1 MRHNA, CDR2 SNTAGT. CDR3 nucleotides: TGTGCCAGCAGCGGACAGGGAGGAGATACGCAGTATTTT. As protein: CASSGQGGDTQYF.

The CDR3 DNA sequence: TGTGCCTGGAGGCACCCCGCCTCTAGACTGGAGACCCAGTACTTC. Its translation: CAWRHPASRLETQYF. The rearrangement links TRBV30 to TRBJ2-5; D not resolved. Per the germline V gene, CDR1 is GTSNPN and CDR2 is SVGIG (reference sequence). The ends were cut back, 3 bases at V and 5 bases at J, with 19 bases in the middle. The CDR3 length is 15 residues.

The chain recombines TRBV27 with TRBJ2-7; D is uncertain. Germline-derived CDR1 and CDR2 are MNHEY and SMNVEV (reference sequence). The V and J ends lost 2 bases and 12 bases respectively, with 8 bases between them. The CDR3 is 10 residues long. This chain's CDR3 is CASSLTGPYF. The CDR3 DNA is TGTGCCAGCAGTTTAACCGGACCGTACTTC.